This T cell receptor (beta chain) was recovered during a study of T-cell reconstitution after alpha-beta-depleted transplantation in children. The ends were cut back, 0 bases at V and 7 bases at J, with 13 bases in the middle. CDR1 DFQATT and CDR2 SNEGSKA come from the germline V gene (reference sequence). The CDR3 consists of 14 residues. Library preparation (for TCRbeta) was performed with unique molecular identifiers. MiXCR was run by TCRdb on the PCR reads, yielding one entry per CDR3 protein. The sample consists of about 540,000 distinct CDR3 sequences, 18% of them appearing once. The gene calls are TRBV20-1 and TRBJ1-5; D is unclear. Material: PBMCs from the stem cell graft donor, obtained from the stem cell graft. The receptor was derived from a human donor who donated a stem cell graft to a child with acute lymphoblastic leukemia. The CDR3 region is CSARDPRAGQPQHF. The CDR3 DNA sequence: TGCAGTGCTAGAGATCCCCGCGCGGGCCAGCCCCAGCATTTT.